One and the same sample provided the 19 T cell receptor beta chains below, sequenced in a study of spatial heterogeneity in lung cancer. The sample's time point: sample taken at primary tumor resection. Using its own MiXCR run on the 5' RACE reads, TCRdb lists one record per CDR3 protein. The data show roughly 17,000 distinct CDR3 sequences, with around 7% seen just once and less than 20% held by the top ten. For these TCRs, the target antigens are not known. Study-wide findings and caveats: The study found that expanded intratumoral alpha and beta TCR counts tracked tumor mutation counts.

Source: lung tumor tissue, taken at surgery. These receptors all stem from a female donor with early-stage non-small cell lung cancer.

This clonotype appeared many times. This chain connects TRBV12-3 or TRBV12-4 to TRBJ1-6; D remains ambiguous. V was clipped by 7 bases and J by 10 bases, with 17 bases between them. The CDR3 is made up of 14 amino acids. The CDR3 loop is CASTPGTAGSPLHF. The CDR3 bases are TGTGCCAGCACCCCGGGAACAGCCGGATCACCCCTCCACTTT.

This clonotype is deemed medium-sized. The V and J genes are TRBV5-1 and TRBJ1-6, with 8 bases lining up with TRBD1. J lost 5 bases, V lost 0 bases, and 1 base had no gene match. Germline lookup yields CDR1 SGHRS and CDR2 YFSETQ. This CDR3 contains 15 residues. DNA for the CDR3: TGCGCCAGCAGCTTGGGACAGGGGAATAATTCACCCCTCCACTTT. Amino acid sequence: CASSLGQGNNSPLHF.

The chain has TRBV6-6 and TRBJ1-1; TRBD1 agrees at 10 bases. CDR1 is MNHNY and CDR2 is SVGAGI in the germline V gene (reference sequence). CDR3 length: 14 residues. V dropped 8 bases and J dropped 1; count of bases not matched to a gene: 4. CDR3 DNA: TGTGCCAGCGGGACAGGGGCTGGGAACACTGAAGCTTTCTTT. Its translation is CASGTGAGNTEAFF.

This clonotype was observed many times. The chain links TRBV5-1 to TRBJ2-1; D possibly matches TRBD1 or TRBD2 (5 bases each). CDR1 SGHRS and CDR2 YFSETQ come from the germline V gene. Trimming took 2 bases from V and 4 from J, leaving 10 bases between them. The CDR3 contains 14 residues. The CDR3 loop is CASSLGDGYNEQFF. CDR3 in DNA: TGCGCCAGCAGCTTAGGGGACGGTTACAATGAGCAGTTCTTC.

This clonotype has just a few counts. The junction differs from germline at one of its ends, possibly a read error. This chain links TRBV5-1 with TRBJ2-4; no clear D gene. The germline V gene has CDR1 SGHRS and CDR2 YFSETQ. This CDR3 spans 12 amino acids. The CDR3 loop is CASSLEHLTWVF. The CDR3 DNA reads TGCGCCAGCAGCTTGGAGCACCTTACTTGGGTCTTC.

This clonotype has at least ten counts. V is TRBV13 and J is TRBJ2-3; 8 nucleotides agree with TRBD1. The V and J ends lost 4 bases and 2 bases, in that order; junction bases with no gene match: 8. The germline V gene has CDR1 PRHDT and CDR2 FYEKMQ (reference sequence). The CDR3 sequence is 16 residues long. This CDR3 is CASSSVDRAVTDTQYF. Written as DNA, the CDR3 is TGTGCCAGCAGCTCGGTGGACAGGGCAGTCACAGATACGCAGTATTTT.

This clonotype was seen at least ten times. The chain couples TRBV3-1 to TRBJ1-5, with D unclear. V lost 3 bases and J 0 bases, leaving 6 bases between the germline ends. Per germline, CDR1 LGHDT and CDR2 YNNKEL (reference sequence). This CDR3 region has 14 residues. Here the CDR3 reads CASSQGYSNQPQHF. CDR3 bases: TGTGCCAGCAGCCAGGGATATAGCAATCAGCCCCAGCATTTT.

This clonotype has at least ten counts. The CDR3 protein is CASSPLAGAETQYF. Here the CDR3 DNA reads TGTGCCAGCAGTCCGTTAGCGGGGGCGGAGACCCAGTACTTC. The rearrangement joins TRBV6-5 to TRBJ2-5; TRBD2 matches 9 bases. Germline loops: CDR1 MNHEY, CDR2 SVGAGI. After removal of 5 bases from V and 5 bases from J, the junction contained 6 bases not matched to a gene. This CDR3 is 14 amino acids long.

In its sample, this clonotype was seen many times. V is TRBV14 and J is TRBJ1-3, with D tentatively TRBD1 (6 bases). Trimming took off 4 bases at V and 0 bases at J, with 16 bases between the two ends. This CDR3 contains 17 residues. CDR1 is SGHDN, CDR2 FVKESK, per germline. The CDR3 nucleotides read TGTGCCAGCAGCCCCAAGCGGGGACAAAGCTCTGGAAACACCATATATTTT. It translates to CASSPKRGQSSGNTIYF. Combining the CDR3 with reference TRBV14 and TRBJ1-3 gives the whole variable domain EAGVTQFPSHSVIEKGQTVTLRCDPISGHDNLYWYRRVMGKEIKFLLHFVKESKQDESGMPNNRFLAERTGGTYSTLKVQPAELEDSGVYFCASSPKRGQSSGNTIYFGEGSWLTVV.

This clonotype has ten or more counts. The rearrangement uses TRBV6-5 and TRBJ1-3; the D is unclear. Germline lookup yields CDR1 MNHEY and CDR2 SVGAGI. Trimming pared 5 bases from V and 0 bases from J, leaving 14 bases between. The CDR3 is 16 residues long. The CDR3 coding sequence is TGTGCCAGCAGTCTAACCCGTACTAGCTCTGGAAACACCATATATTTT. Translation gives CASSLTRTSSGNTIYF.

This clonotype was recorded at least ten times. This chain links TRBV9 with TRBJ2-6, with TRBD2 identical over 9 bases. Germline values: CDR1 SGDLS, CDR2 YYNGEE. The CDR3 length is 17 residues. Unmatched junction bases numbered 5, after V lost 0 bases and J lost 4 bases. Here the CDR3 reads CASSVAGLAKGANVLTF. The CDR3 DNA reads as TGTGCCAGCAGCGTAGCCGGACTAGCGAAGGGGGCCAACGTCCTGACTTTC.

This clonotype was detected many times. The chain links TRBV7-8 to TRBJ2-6; D is ambiguous. With 6 bases removed from V and 0 bases from J, the gap between germline ends came to 15 bases. The CDR3 spans 17 residues. Germline V gene data show CDR1 as SGHVS and CDR2 as FQNEAQ. This CDR3 is CASRGSPPSSGANVLTF. In nucleotides, the CDR3 is TGTGCCAGCAGGGGGTCGCCCCCTTCCTCTGGGGCCAACGTCCTGACTTTC.

This clonotype was found many times. The rearrangement joins TRBV19 to TRBJ2-7; D gene uncertain. From germline, CDR1 is LNHDA and CDR2 SQIVND (reference sequence). This CDR3 is built from 15 residues. V lost 0 bases, J lost 0 bases, and 9 bases lay in between. The CDR3 sequence is CASSIDSQSSYEQYF. Here the CDR3 DNA reads TGTGCCAGTAGTATAGACAGTCAGAGCTCCTACGAGCAGTACTTC.

This clonotype was seen repeatedly, ten times or more. The CDR3 DNA sequence: TGTGCCAGCAGCTCCAGAGGACGCGGCTCTGGGGCCAACGTCCTGACTTTC. Encoded protein: CASSSRGRGSGANVLTF. This sequence joins TRBV7-2 and TRBJ2-6; D is ambiguous. The germline CDR1 and CDR2 sequences are SGHTA and FQGNSA. Trimming took 4 bases from V and 0 from J, leaving 13 bases between them. This CDR3 region has 17 residues.

This clonotype ranks as medium-sized. The chain couples TRBV7-2 to TRBJ2-2; 8 bases align to TRBD2. In germline, CDR1 is SGHTA, CDR2 FQGNSA. Losses at the gene ends were 5 bases for V and 7 bases for J; bases not matched to a gene: 6. This CDR3 has 14 amino acids. In DNA form, the CDR3 reads TGTGCCAGCAGCCCGAGCGGGGGTCACGGGGAGCTGTTTTTT. Amino acid sequence: CASSPSGGHGELFF. The whole variable domain, remainder taken from reference TRBV7-2 and TRBJ2-2, is GAGVSQSPSNKVTEKGKDVELRCDPISGHTALYWYRQSLGQGLEFLIYFQGNSAPDKSGLPSDRFSAERTGGSVSTLTIQRTQQEDSAVYLCASSPSGGHGELFFGEGSRLTVL.

J is TRBJ2-1 and V is TRBV6-2 or TRBV6-3; 8 nucleotides align to TRBD2. V shed 5 bases and J 7 bases; nucleotides not matched to a gene: 10. Germline loops: CDR1 MNHEY, CDR2 SVGEGT. CDR3 length: 15 amino acids. The CDR3 spells CASSGPGGAGNEQFF. The CDR3 DNA reads as TGTGCCAGCAGTGGGCCGGGGGGGGCCGGAAATGAGCAGTTCTTC.

This clonotype was seen many times. This chain links TRBV27 with TRBJ2-1, with TRBD1 identical over 8 bases. J lost 6 bases, V lost 5 bases, and 9 bases had no gene match. Germline loops: CDR1 MNHEY, CDR2 SMNVEV (reference sequence). The CDR3 has 15 amino acids. In nucleotides, the CDR3 is TGTGCCAGCAGTATAGACAGGGGTAAGGGCAATGAGCAGTTCTTC. Residues: CASSIDRGKGNEQFF.

This clonotype occurred many times. The chain carries TRBV20-1 and TRBJ2-1, with 10 positions matching TRBD2. Trimming took 6 bases from V and 6 from J; bases not matched to a gene: 14. The CDR3 extends over 16 amino acids. Germline CDR1 reads DFQATT; CDR2 reads SNEGSKA (reference sequence). The CDR3 spells CSASWGSGGLTNEQFF. The CDR3 DNA sequence: TGCAGTGCCTCCTGGGGTAGCGGGGGGCTAACCAATGAGCAGTTCTTC.

This clonotype was recorded a few times. The rearrangement links TRBV7-2 to TRBJ2-7; 12 bases line up with TRBD1. Per the germline V gene, CDR1 is SGHTA and CDR2 is FQGNSA. The CDR3 covers 18 residues. The J segment lost 3 bases and the V segment lost 3 bases, leaving 12 bases of the junction unmatched. The CDR3 DNA is TGTGCCAGCAGCTTCTCGGGACAGGGGGCTCCCATATTCTACGAGCAGTACTTC. Protein: CASSFSGQGAPIFYEQYF.